A selection of T cell receptor beta chains follows, all from one sample in a study of blood T cells in healthy people across ages. TCRdb re-derived calls from the 5' RACE reads in MiXCR, one entry per CDR3 protein. Of about a million distinct CDR3 sequences detected, roughly 52% appear once; the ten largest clones hold roughly 13%. The sample taken for sequencing was blood. Source of these receptors: a man aged 25-45 years in good health. CDR3s include the opening cysteine and the closing phenylalanine or tryptophan. Each record gives: D gene, clone size, V gene, J gene, CDR3 DNA, CDR3 protein. The D gene is left open where the match is weak. Clone size is shown for a subset of rows, as once, few, many or a class of expanded clone.

D: .
size: .
V: TRBV29-1
J: TRBJ1-4
DNA: TGCAGCGTTGACAGAAACGGGAAACTGTTTTTT
CDR3: CSVDRNGKLFF

D: .
size: once
V: TRBV5-1
J: TRBJ2-5
DNA: TGCGCCAGCAGCTTGGTTTCGGCAGAGGGAGGAGAGCAGTACTTC
CDR3: CASSLVSAEGGEQYF

D: .
size: .
V: TRBV27
J: TRBJ2-7
DNA: TGTGCCAGCAGTTTGGGGGGCCGGCGGGGATCGTACGAGCAGTACTTC
CDR3: CASSLGGRRGSYEQYF

D: .
size: few
V: TRBV12-5
J: TRBJ2-1
DNA: TGTGCTAGTGGTCAACCAGACGGAGTATACAATGAGCAGTTCTTC
CDR3: CASGQPDGVYNEQFF

D: TRBD2
size: .
V: TRBV28
J: TRBJ2-5
DNA: TGTGCCAGACCCGGGACTAGCGGACTCCAGGAATCAGAGACCCAGTACTTC
CDR3: CARPGTSGLQESETQYF

D: .
size: .
V: TRBV20-1
J: TRBJ1-2
DNA: TGCAGTGCTAGAGTGGCAGGGTGGGGCTACACCTTC
CDR3: CSARVAGWGYTF

D: .
size: many
V: TRBV11-2
J: TRBJ2-5
DNA: TGTGCCAGCAGAGGCGCAGGGCAAGAGACCCAGTACTTC
CDR3: CASRGAGQETQYF

D: .
size: once
V: TRBV7-9
J: TRBJ2-2
DNA: TGTGCCACCCTGAGCGTAAGAAAGAACACCGGGGAGCTGTTTTTT
CDR3: CATLSVRKNTGELFF

D: TRBD1
size: few
V: TRBV29-1
J: TRBJ2-3
DNA: TGCAGCGTTGAAGATCAACAGGGGGCAGGAGATACGCAGTATTTT
CDR3: CSVEDQQGAGDTQYF

D: .
size: .
V: TRBV30
J: TRBJ1-6
DNA: TGTGCCTGGACTCAGGCAGGGGATTCACCCCTCCACTTT
CDR3: CAWTQAGDSPLHF

D: .
size: .
V: TRBV7-2
J: TRBJ1-2
DNA: TGTGCCAGCAGCTCAGACACGGGGGGTTATGGCTACACCTTC
CDR3: CASSSDTGGYGYTF

D: TRBD2
size: .
V: TRBV9
J: TRBJ2-1
DNA: TGTGCCAGCAGCCCCCAGACTAGCGGGGGAAGAGAGTACAATGAGCAGTTCTTC
CDR3: CASSPQTSGGREYNEQFF

D: TRBD2
size: once
V: TRBV20-1
J: TRBJ2-2
DNA: TGCAGTGCGGGACTAGCGGGGGGGCCCAGCACCGGGGAGCTGTTTTTT
CDR3: CSAGLAGGPSTGELFF

D: .
size: once
V: TRBV29-1
J: TRBJ2-2
DNA: TGCAGCGTTGGATGGGGGACCAAGAACACCGGGGAGCTGTTTTTT
CDR3: CSVGWGTKNTGELFF

D: .
size: .
V: TRBV18
J: TRBJ1-1
DNA: TGTGCCAGCTCACCCCGGGTACAGGGTGTTGGCTCTGAAGCTTTCTTT
CDR3: CASSPRVQGVGSEAFF

D: .
size: once
V: TRBV3-1
J: TRBJ2-2
DNA: TGTGCCAGCAGCCAAGAATCTTTGATAGGAGGGAACGCCGGGGAGCTGTTTTTT
CDR3: CASSQESLIGGNAGELFF

D: TRBD1
size: .
V: TRBV4-3
J: TRBJ2-1
DNA: TGCGCCAGCAGCCACGGACAGGGAGACAATGAGCAGTTCTTC
CDR3: CASSHGQGDNEQFF

D: .
size: .
V: TRBV15
J: TRBJ2-1
DNA: TGTGCCACCAGCACCTCCTCTCGGGGTGCGGCGGCATACAATGAGCAGTTCTTC
CDR3: CATSTSSRGAAAYNEQFF

D: TRBD1
size: .
V: TRBV28
J: TRBJ2-1
DNA: TGTGCCAGCAGTCCGCGACAGGGGGCTCCCTACAATGAGCAGTTCTTC
CDR3: CASSPRQGAPYNEQFF

D: .
size: few
V: TRBV7-3
J: TRBJ2-1
DNA: TGTGCCAGCAGCTTAAGGGCCCAATACAATGAGCAGTTCTTC
CDR3: CASSLRAQYNEQFF

D: .
size: .
V: TRBV4-1
J: TRBJ1-2
DNA: TGCGCCAGCAGCCAAGATCTCGGGGGCCATGGCTACACCTTC
CDR3: CASSQDLGGHGYTF

D: .
size: .
V: TRBV28
J: TRBJ2-1
DNA: TGTGCCAGCAGTTCCGGTTCGTTCTACAAGGAGCAGTTCTTC
CDR3: CASSSGSFYKEQFF

D: TRBD1
size: .
V: TRBV28
J: TRBJ2-7
DNA: TGTGCCAGCACCCCTGCCCGCGGACAGGGCTACGAGCAGTACTTC
CDR3: CASTPARGQGYEQYF

D: .
size: few
V: TRBV7-2
J: TRBJ1-2
DNA: TGTGCCAGCACCCCAAGTTCGGGAACTGTAAACGGCTACACCTTC
CDR3: CASTPSSGTVNGYTF

D: .
size: .
V: TRBV5-1
J: TRBJ2-1
DNA: TGCGCCAGCAGCCTAAGAGGGGGGGGGACAAACAATGAGCAGTTCTTC
CDR3: CASSLRGGGTNNEQFF

D: .
size: .
V: TRBV28
J: TRBJ2-6
DNA: TGTGCCAGCAGTCAGACTGGGGGCCTCTCTGGGGCCAACGTCCTGGCTTTC
CDR3: CASSQTGGLSGANVLAF